This is a list of T cell receptor beta chains from one sample in a study of early T cells in non-severe SARS-CoV-2 infection. TCRdb called the 5' RACE reads again in MiXCR, with one record for every CDR3 protein. Here the sample spans 40,000 to 45,000 distinct CDR3 sequences, over 3.5% being singletons. Sequences were obtained from whole blood. The receptor source for this set is an adult who was a healthcare worker with PCR-confirmed SARS-CoV-2 infection or an uninfected control (not recorded which). CDR3s include the opening cysteine and the closing phenylalanine or tryptophan. The D gene is left open where the match is weak. Clone size is given for some rows only: seen once, a few or many times, or a class if the clone is expanded.

abundance: .
v_gene: TRBV24-1
j_gene: TRBJ2-7
d_gene: TRBD2
CDR3nt: TGTGCCACCAGTGAGGGCGGACTAGCCTACGAGCAGTACTTC
CDR3aa: CATSEGGLAYEQYF

abundance: .
v_gene: TRBV18
j_gene: TRBJ1-5
d_gene: TRBD1
CDR3nt: TGTGCCAGCTCAATCAACCCGGGACAGGGGAATCAGCCCCAGCATTTT
CDR3aa: CASSINPGQGNQPQHF

abundance: .
v_gene: TRBV29-1
j_gene: TRBJ1-1
d_gene: .
CDR3nt: TGCAGCGTTCGACGGCCATCGAACACTGAAGCTTTCTTT
CDR3aa: CSVRRPSNTEAFF

abundance: many
v_gene: TRBV28
j_gene: TRBJ1-5
d_gene: .
CDR3nt: TGTGCCAGCATCATTGGCGGCTCAAATAGCAATCAGCCCCAGCATTTT
CDR3aa: CASIIGGSNSNQPQHF

abundance: .
v_gene: TRBV2
j_gene: TRBJ1-6
d_gene: .
CDR3nt: TGTGCCAGCACTGACAAGTTCCCCGATTCACCCCTCCACTTT
CDR3aa: CASTDKFPDSPLHF

abundance: few
v_gene: TRBV20-1
j_gene: TRBJ2-5
d_gene: TRBD1
CDR3nt: TGCAGTGCTTTCACTGGGACAGGCCAAGAGACCCAGTACTTC
CDR3aa: CSAFTGTGQETQYF

abundance: many
v_gene: TRBV27
j_gene: TRBJ2-1
d_gene: .
CDR3nt: TGTGCCAGCAGCCTAGTAGGGCCTTACAATGAGCAGTTCTTC
CDR3aa: CASSLVGPYNEQFF

abundance: .
v_gene: TRBV7-9
j_gene: TRBJ2-5
d_gene: TRBD1
CDR3nt: TGTGCCAGCAGCTCGGGGACAGGGTCCCAAGAGACCCAGTACTTC
CDR3aa: CASSSGTGSQETQYF

abundance: many
v_gene: TRBV3-1
j_gene: TRBJ1-5
d_gene: .
CDR3nt: TGTGCCAGCAGCCGACAGAGCAATCAGCCCCAGCATTTT
CDR3aa: CASSRQSNQPQHF

abundance: many
v_gene: TRBV2
j_gene: TRBJ2-2
d_gene: TRBD2
CDR3nt: TGTGCCAGCCTTAGCGGGAGAAGCACCGGGGAGCTGTTTTTT
CDR3aa: CASLSGRSTGELFF

abundance: many
v_gene: TRBV11-2
j_gene: TRBJ1-5
d_gene: .
CDR3nt: TGTGCCAGCAGCCTTACCCAAAATCAGCCCCAGCATTTT
CDR3aa: CASSLTQNQPQHF

abundance: many
v_gene: TRBV4-1
j_gene: TRBJ1-6
d_gene: .
CDR3nt: TGCGCCAGCAGCCAAGGAAGCGGGAGCTCCTATAATTCACCCCTCCACTTT
CDR3aa: CASSQGSGSSYNSPLHF

abundance: few
v_gene: TRBV19
j_gene: TRBJ1-2
d_gene: .
CDR3nt: TGTGCCAGTAGTATGATGGGTATCGGGGGCTACACCTTC
CDR3aa: CASSMMGIGGYTF

abundance: many
v_gene: TRBV20-1
j_gene: TRBJ2-7
d_gene: .
CDR3nt: TGCAGTGCTAGGTCATTGTGGGGTAGCTACGAGCAGTACTTC
CDR3aa: CSARSLWGSYEQYF

abundance: many
v_gene: TRBV7-2
j_gene: TRBJ2-5
d_gene: .
CDR3nt: TGTGCCAGCAGCTTATATGTTGCGGGGAGAGAGACCCAGTACTTC
CDR3aa: CASSLYVAGRETQYF

abundance: many
v_gene: TRBV11-2
j_gene: TRBJ2-7
d_gene: .
CDR3nt: TGTGCCAGCAGCCGAGGGGCGGTCGAGCAGTACTTC
CDR3aa: CASSRGAVEQYF

abundance: many
v_gene: TRBV5-4
j_gene: TRBJ2-1
d_gene: TRBD1
CDR3nt: TGTGCCAGCACCAACCGACAGGGGGGCTACAATGAGCAGTTCTTC
CDR3aa: CASTNRQGGYNEQFF